This T cell receptor beta chain derives from a study of human T cells and chemical hapten exposure. Study context: An approximately 2 cm by approximately 2 cm inner upper arm patch received 2% DPC for sensitization. Patches with 0.01% DPC went on the upper back, and the tests were read at 6 days.

This clonotype was picked up many times. Library preparation tagged each individual cDNA molecule with a unique molecular identifier. Per the original data handling: A typical sample had 95,000 to 100,000 TCRs, with about 23,224 to 750,000 overall. TCRdb passed the RACE reads through MiXCR, listing each CDR3 protein once. These V and J calls rely on TCRdb rather than the paper's analysis. Of under 50,000 distinct CDR3 sequences listed, approximately 7.6% were seen once; the top ten hold 1% to 1.5%. Time point here: pre-sensitization, week 0. Treatment meaning: therapeutic diphenylcyclopropenone sensitization with weekly scalp DPC. The clonotype comes from a woman aged 50 to 65 with alopecia areata. Some clones in this sample may be carry-over from other donors' samples. Sample: whole blood, taken in connection with sensitization to the hapten diphenylcyclopropenone (DPC).

The CDR3 protein is CASSPHPTGNTEAFF. The CDR3 DNA is TGTGCCAGCAGCCCTCACCCGACAGGGAACACTGAAGCTTTCTTT. The gene calls are TRBV11-3 and TRBJ1-1; tentative D call: TRBD1 (6 bases). V lost 5 bases to trimming and J lost 1 base, with 14 bases between them. The germline V gene encodes CDR1 SGHNT and CDR2 YENEEA. The CDR3 consists of 15 residues.